The 2 T cell receptor beta chains presented below share a single source sample, sequenced in a study of blood T cell repertoires in COVID-19. Profiled with immunoSEQ multiplex PCR; TCRdb holds only in-frame clones, not every one. Counted here are roughly 87,000 clones, more than 70% occurring once; the ten biggest clones make up about 15%. Sequenced input: peripheral blood. These receptor sequences come from a woman over 75 with acute or convalescent COVID-19.

This chain joins TRBV18 and TRBJ2-5; a weak D match, TRBD2 (6 bases). This CDR3 has 14 amino acids. The V gene lost 2 bases and the J gene lost 5 bases, with 12 bases spanning the gap. Germline V gene lookup returns CDR1 KGHSH and CDR2 LQKENI. CDR3 region: CASSPMGGAETQYF. CDR3 nucleotide sequence: TGTGCCAGCTCACCAATGGGGGGTGCGGAGACCCAGTACTTC.

The CDR3, as DNA: TGCGCCAGCAGCTTGGACAGATTGACTGAAGCTTTCTTT. It encodes CASSLDRLTEAFF. The V gene is TRBV5-1, the J gene TRBJ1-1; D is unresolved. CDR1 SGHRS and CDR2 YFSETQ come from the germline V gene. V dropped 0 bases and J dropped 5 bases, with 8 bases sitting between them. This CDR3 has 13 amino acids.